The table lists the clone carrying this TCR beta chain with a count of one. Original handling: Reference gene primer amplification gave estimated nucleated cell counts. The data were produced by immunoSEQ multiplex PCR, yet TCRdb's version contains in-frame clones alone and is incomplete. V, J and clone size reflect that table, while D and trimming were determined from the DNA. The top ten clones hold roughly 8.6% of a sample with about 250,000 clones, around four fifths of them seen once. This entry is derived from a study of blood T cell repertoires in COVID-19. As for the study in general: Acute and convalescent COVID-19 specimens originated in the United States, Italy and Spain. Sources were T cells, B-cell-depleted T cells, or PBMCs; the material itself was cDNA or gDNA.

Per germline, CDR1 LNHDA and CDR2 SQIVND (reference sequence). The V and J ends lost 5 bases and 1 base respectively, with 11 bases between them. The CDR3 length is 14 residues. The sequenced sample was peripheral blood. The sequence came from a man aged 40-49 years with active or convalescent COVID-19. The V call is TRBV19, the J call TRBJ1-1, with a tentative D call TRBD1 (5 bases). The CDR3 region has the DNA TGTGCCAGTAGTCCAGGGATGAAGAACACTGAAGCTTTCTTT. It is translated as CASSPGMKNTEAFF.